The 14 T cell receptor beta chains below come from one sample, sequenced in a study of shared T cell receptors in the human thymus. This table comes from immunoSEQ multiplex PCR, and its TCRdb copy is limited to in-frame clones, with some not included. The sample records under 700,000 clones, around three quarters being singletons. This sample was also put to use in a study of human thymus T cells.

Input material: thymocytes. The source of these receptors is a boy in the first two years of life with a congenital heart defect.

The J gene is TRBJ2-6, the V gene TRBV12-2; the tabulated D call, TRBD2, remains unverified against the DNA. TRBV12-2 counts as a pseudogene. The CDR3 covers 21 residues. The CDR3 here is CASRLPHRYSPDCSGANVLTF. CDR3 in DNA: TGTGCAAGTCGCTTACCCCACCGATATAGCCCTGATTGCTCTGGGGCCAACGTCCTGACTTTC.

V and J are TRBV11-2 and TRBJ2-7; a weak D match, TRBD2 (5 bases). The CDR3 totals 16 residues. Germline lookup yields CDR1 SGHAT and CDR2 FQNNGV. The ends were cut back, 7 bases at V and 2 bases at J, with 21 bases in the middle. CDR3: CASTLAFGGGAYEQYF. In nucleotides, the CDR3 is TGTGCCAGCACCCTGGCGTTTGGCGGAGGAGCCTACGAGCAGTACTTC.

The V and J genes are TRBV11-1 and TRBJ1-2; 7 positions match TRBD1. With V trimmed by 0 bases and J by 3 bases, 4 bases remained unmatched. The CDR3 contains 15 residues. From germline, CDR1 is SGHAT and CDR2 FQDESV (reference sequence). The CDR3 coding sequence is TGTGCCAGCAGCTTAGCGGTAGGGGGCGACTATGGCTACACCTTC. Protein product: CASSLAVGGDYGYTF.

The chain employs TRBV7-8 and TRBJ2-3, with D hard to call. Per germline, CDR1 SGHVS and CDR2 FQNEAQ. The V end was cut by 2 bases, the J end by 0 bases, with 12 bases between. The CDR3 covers 16 residues. The DNA for the CDR3 is TGTGCCAGCAGCTTACTTGCGCGCCTGAGCACAGATACGCAGTATTTT. Its protein product is CASSLLARLSTDTQYF.

This clone was seen only once. The chain couples TRBV28 to TRBJ2-2; 8 bases are a match to TRBD1. The V gene's germline CDR1 is MDHEN and CDR2 SYDVKM. V dropped 4 bases and J dropped 2; count of bases not matched to a gene: 6. The CDR3 spans 16 residues. CDR3 in amino acids: CASSSDRVSNTGELFF. CDR3 coding DNA: TGTGCCAGCAGTTCGGACAGGGTGTCCAACACCGGGGAGCTGTTTTTT.

The chain is built from TRBV5-6 and TRBJ2-1; 8 nucleotides line up with TRBD1. This CDR3 is built from 16 residues. Germline V gene lookup returns CDR1 SGHDT and CDR2 YYEEEE. Trimming took 3 bases from V and 6 from J; bases not matched to a gene: 11. CDR3 amino acids: CASSYRAGGVINEQFF. The CDR3 DNA follows: TGTGCCAGCAGCTACCGGGCAGGGGGCGTTATCAATGAGCAGTTCTTC.

V and J are TRBV4-2 and TRBJ2-1; perhaps TRBD2 as D (6 bases). The CDR3 spans 16 residues. Germline V gene sequence: CDR1 LGHNA, CDR2 YNFKEQ. V was pared by 1 base and J by 8 bases, with 18 bases between. DNA for the CDR3: TGTGCCAGCAGCCAAGCAAGGAGGGCCCGGGTCGATGAGCAGTTCTTC. The encoded protein is CASSQARRARVDEQFF.

The V gene is TRBV6-5, the J gene TRBJ2-1; a possible D gene is TRBD2 (5 bases). This CDR3 contains 15 residues. CDR1 is MNHEY and CDR2 is SVGAGI in the germline V gene. Trimming took 4 bases from V and 1 from J, leaving 11 bases between them. CDR3 loop: CASSLLARSYNEQFF. For the CDR3, the DNA is TGTGCCAGCAGTTTGCTAGCCCGATCCTACAATGAGCAGTTCTTC.

This sequence joins TRBV6-1 and TRBJ2-7, with D maybe TRBD1 (5 bases). V lost 2 bases and J lost 0, with 11 bases in between. In germline, CDR1 is MNHNS, CDR2 SASEGT. The CDR3 has 15 residues. Written as DNA, the CDR3 is TGTGCCAGCAGTGAATCTCTAGGGGCCTCCTACGAGCAGTACTTC. Translating gives CASSESLGASYEQYF.

The chain combines TRBV28 with TRBJ2-7, with 9 bases fitting TRBD1. Germline V gene data show CDR1 as MDHEN and CDR2 as SYDVKM. With 7 bases clipped from V and 7 bases from J, the junction kept 23 bases outside the gene matches. This CDR3 has 18 residues. The CDR3 sequence is CASNPRDRGNRPPEEQYF. CDR3 DNA sequence: TGTGCCAGCAACCCCCGAGACAGGGGGAACCGACCCCCTGAGGAGCAGTACTTC. The entire variable domain, with the rest obtained from reference TRBV28 and TRBJ2-7, is as follows: DVKVTQSSRYLVKRTGEKVFLECVQDMDHENMFWYRQDPGLGLRLIYFSYDVKMKEKGDIPEGYSVSREKKERFSLILESASTNQTSMYLCASNPRDRGNRPPEEQYFGPGTRLTVT.

The count of this clone is one. J is TRBJ2-4 and V is TRBV2; D is perhaps TRBD1 (6 bases). This CDR3 has 12 residues. The germline CDR1 and CDR2 sequences are SNHLY and FYNNEI. The V end lost 8 bases, the J end lost 6 bases, and 11 bases lay between the germline ends. The CDR3 DNA is TGTGCCAGCGGACAGTCAGGAAACATTCAGTACTTC. It yields the protein CASGQSGNIQYF.

The genes are TRBV5-1 and TRBJ1-2, with 8 bases aligning to TRBD1. V shed 1 base and J 6 bases; nucleotides not matched to a gene: 5. The CDR3 consists of 14 residues. CDR1 and CDR2 from the germline V gene are SGHRS and YFSETQ. CDR3 residues: CASSLRTGKDGYTF. The CDR3 DNA sequence: TGCGCCAGCAGCTTGCGGACAGGGAAGGATGGCTACACCTTC.

The rearrangement links TRBV29-1 to TRBJ2-2; D unclear. CDR1 is SQVTM, CDR2 ANQGSEA, per germline. This CDR3 contains 15 residues. V gave up 7 bases and J gave up 3 bases, with 18 bases separating them. The CDR3 reads CSALTRSPHTGELFF. DNA of the CDR3: TGCAGCGCCTTAACGCGATCTCCTCACACCGGGGAGCTGTTTTTT.

The sample holds a few counts of this clone. The gene calls are TRBV5-1 and TRBJ2-1; D is unclear. Trimming cost V 3 bases and J 0 bases, with 16 bases left between them. Germline lookup yields CDR1 SGHRS and CDR2 YFSETQ. The CDR3 is made up of 17 amino acids. CDR3 nucleotide sequence: TGCGCCAGCAGCTCCTCATCCAAGCGCTACTCCTACAATGAGCAGTTCTTC. It encodes CASSSSSKRYSYNEQFF.